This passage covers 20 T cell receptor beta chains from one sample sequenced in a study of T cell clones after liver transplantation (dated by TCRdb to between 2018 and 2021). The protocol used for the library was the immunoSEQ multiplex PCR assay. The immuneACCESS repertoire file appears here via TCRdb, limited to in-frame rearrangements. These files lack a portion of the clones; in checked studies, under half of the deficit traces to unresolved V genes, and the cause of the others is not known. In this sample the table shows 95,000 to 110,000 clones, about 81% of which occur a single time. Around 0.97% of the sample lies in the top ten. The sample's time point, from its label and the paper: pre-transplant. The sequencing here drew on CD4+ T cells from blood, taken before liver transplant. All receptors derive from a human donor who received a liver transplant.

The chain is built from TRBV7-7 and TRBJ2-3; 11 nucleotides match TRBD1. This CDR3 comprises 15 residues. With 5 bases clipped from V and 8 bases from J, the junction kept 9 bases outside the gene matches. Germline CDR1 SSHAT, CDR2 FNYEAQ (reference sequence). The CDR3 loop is CASSRTGGGDATQYF. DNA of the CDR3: TGTGCCAGCAGCCGGACAGGGGGCGGAGATGCTACGCAGTATTTT.

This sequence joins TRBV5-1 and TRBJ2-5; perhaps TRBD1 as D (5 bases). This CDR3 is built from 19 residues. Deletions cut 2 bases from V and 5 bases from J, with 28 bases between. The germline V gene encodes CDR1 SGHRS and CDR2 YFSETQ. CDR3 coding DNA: TGCGCCAGCAGCTTTAGGGGAACCCCCAGTGATGGGGCGAGTGAGACCCAGTACTTC. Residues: CASSFRGTPSDGASETQYF.

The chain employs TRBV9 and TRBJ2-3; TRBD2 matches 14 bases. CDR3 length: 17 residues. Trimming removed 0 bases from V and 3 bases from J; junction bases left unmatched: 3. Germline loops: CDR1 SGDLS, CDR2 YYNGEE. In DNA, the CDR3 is TGTGCCAGCAGCGTAGGACTAGCGGGAGGGTCGACAGATACGCAGTATTTT. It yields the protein CASSVGLAGGSTDTQYF.

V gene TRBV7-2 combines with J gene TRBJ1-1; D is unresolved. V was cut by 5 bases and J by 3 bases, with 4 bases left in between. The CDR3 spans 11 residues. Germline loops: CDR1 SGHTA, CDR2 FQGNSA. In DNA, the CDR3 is TGTGCCAGCAGCCCCTACACTGAAGCTTTCTTT. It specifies CASSPYTEAFF. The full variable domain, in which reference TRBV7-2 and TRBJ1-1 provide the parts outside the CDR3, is GAGVSQSPSNKVTEKGKDVELRCDPISGHTALYWYRQSLGQGLEFLIYFQGNSAPDKSGLPSDRFSAERTGGSVSTLTIQRTQQEDSAVYLCASSPYTEAFFGQGTRLTVV.

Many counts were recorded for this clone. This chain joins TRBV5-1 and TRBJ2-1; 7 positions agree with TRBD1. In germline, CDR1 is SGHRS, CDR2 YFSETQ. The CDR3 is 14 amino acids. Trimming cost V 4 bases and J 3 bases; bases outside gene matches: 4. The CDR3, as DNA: TGCGCCAGCAGCGAGGGGGACAGCTACAATGAGCAGTTCTTC. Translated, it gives CASSEGDSYNEQFF. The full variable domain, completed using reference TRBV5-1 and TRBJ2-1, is KAGVTQTPRYLIKTRGQQVTLSCSPISGHRSVSWYQQTPGQGLQFLFEYFSETQRNKGNFPGRFSGRQFSNSRSEMNVSTLELGDSALYLCASSEGDSYNEQFFGPGTRLTVL.

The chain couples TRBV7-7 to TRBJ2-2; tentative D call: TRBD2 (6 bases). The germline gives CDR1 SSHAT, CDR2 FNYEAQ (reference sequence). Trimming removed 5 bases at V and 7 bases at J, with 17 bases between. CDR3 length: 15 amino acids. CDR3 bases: TGTGCCAGCAGCCTCGTGGGCTCAGCGGGCGGGGAGCTGTTTTTT. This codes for CASSLVGSAGGELFF.

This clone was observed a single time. Here the CDR3 reads CASSSSPAGRNIQYF. The CDR3 DNA is TGCGCCAGCAGCTCCTCGCCTGCGGGTAGAAACATTCAGTACTTC. The chain recombines TRBV5-1 with TRBJ2-4; TRBD2 is a possible D gene (5 bases). The V gene's germline CDR1 is SGHRS and CDR2 YFSETQ. The CDR3 spans 15 residues. Trimming shortened V by 3 bases and J by 6 bases, and 16 bases separated the two germline ends.

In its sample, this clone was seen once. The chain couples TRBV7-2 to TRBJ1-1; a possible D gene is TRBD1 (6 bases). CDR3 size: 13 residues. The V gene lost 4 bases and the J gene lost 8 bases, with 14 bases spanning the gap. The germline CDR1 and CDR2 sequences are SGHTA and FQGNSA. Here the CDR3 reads CASSSPRGVEAFF. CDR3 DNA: TGTGCCAGCAGCTCTCCGAGGGGGGTGGAAGCTTTCTTT.

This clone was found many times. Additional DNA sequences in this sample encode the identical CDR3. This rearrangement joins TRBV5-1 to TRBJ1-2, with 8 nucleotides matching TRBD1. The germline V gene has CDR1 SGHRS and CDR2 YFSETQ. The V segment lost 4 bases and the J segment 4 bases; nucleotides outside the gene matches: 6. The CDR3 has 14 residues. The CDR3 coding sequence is TGCGCCAGCAGCCCTTCGGGGACAGGCTATGGCTACACCTTC. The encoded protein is CASSPSGTGYGYTF.

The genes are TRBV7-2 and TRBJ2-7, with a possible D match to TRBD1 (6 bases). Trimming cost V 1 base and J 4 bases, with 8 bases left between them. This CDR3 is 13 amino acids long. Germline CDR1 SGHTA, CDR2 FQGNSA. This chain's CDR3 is CASSLDRAYEQYF. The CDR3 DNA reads TGTGCCAGCAGCTTAGACAGGGCGTACGAGCAGTACTTC.

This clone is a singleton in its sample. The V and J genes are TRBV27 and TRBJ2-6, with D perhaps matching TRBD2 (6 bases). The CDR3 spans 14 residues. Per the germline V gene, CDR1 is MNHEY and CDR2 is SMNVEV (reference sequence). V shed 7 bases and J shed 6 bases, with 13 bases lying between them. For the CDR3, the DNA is TGTGCCAGCAAGGAGGGGACGCCGGCCAACGTCCTGACTTTC. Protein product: CASKEGTPANVLTF.

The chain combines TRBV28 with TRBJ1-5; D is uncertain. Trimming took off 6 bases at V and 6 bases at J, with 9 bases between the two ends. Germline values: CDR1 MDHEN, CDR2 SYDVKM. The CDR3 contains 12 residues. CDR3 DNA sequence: TGTGCCAGCAGGGTCGGTAGTCAGCCCCAGCATTTT. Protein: CASRVGSQPQHF. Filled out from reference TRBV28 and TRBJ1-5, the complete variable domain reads DVKVTQSSRYLVKRTGEKVFLECVQDMDHENMFWYRQDPGLGLRLIYFSYDVKMKEKGDIPEGYSVSREKKERFSLILESASTNQTSMYLCASRVGSQPQHFGDGTRLSIL.

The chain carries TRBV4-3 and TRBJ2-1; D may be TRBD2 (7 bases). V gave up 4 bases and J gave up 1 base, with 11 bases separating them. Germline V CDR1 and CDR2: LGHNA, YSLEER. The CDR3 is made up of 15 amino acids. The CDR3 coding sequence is TGCGCCAGCAGCCGGGGGGGCAGGTCCTACAATGAGCAGTTCTTC. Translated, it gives CASSRGGRSYNEQFF.

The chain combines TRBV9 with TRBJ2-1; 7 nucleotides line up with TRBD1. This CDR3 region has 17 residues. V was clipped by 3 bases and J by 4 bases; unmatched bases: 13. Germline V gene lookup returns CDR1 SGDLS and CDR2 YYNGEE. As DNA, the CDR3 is TGTGCCAGCAGCGAGAGAGGACAGGCCGGCAGTTACAATGAGCAGTTCTTC. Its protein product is CASSERGQAGSYNEQFF.

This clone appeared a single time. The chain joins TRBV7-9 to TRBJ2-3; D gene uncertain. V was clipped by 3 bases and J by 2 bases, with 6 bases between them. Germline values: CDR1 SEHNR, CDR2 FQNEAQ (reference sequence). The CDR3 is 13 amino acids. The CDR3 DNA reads TGTGCCAGCAGCTTCGCAGCCACAGATACGCAGTATTTT. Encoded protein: CASSFAATDTQYF. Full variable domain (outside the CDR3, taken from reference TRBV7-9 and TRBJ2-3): DTGVSQNPRHKITKRGQNVTFRCDPISEHNRLYWYRQTLGQGPEFLTYFQNEAQLEKSRLLSDRFSAERPKGSFSTLEIQRTEQGDSAMYLCASSFAATDTQYFGPGTRLTVL.

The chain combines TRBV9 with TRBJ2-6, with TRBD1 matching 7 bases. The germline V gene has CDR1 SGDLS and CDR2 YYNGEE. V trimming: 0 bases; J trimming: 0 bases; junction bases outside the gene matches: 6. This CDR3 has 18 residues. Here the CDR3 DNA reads TGTGCCAGCAGCGTAGTCCCGGGACAGAACTCTGGGGCCAACGTCCTGACTTTC. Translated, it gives CASSVVPGQNSGANVLTF.

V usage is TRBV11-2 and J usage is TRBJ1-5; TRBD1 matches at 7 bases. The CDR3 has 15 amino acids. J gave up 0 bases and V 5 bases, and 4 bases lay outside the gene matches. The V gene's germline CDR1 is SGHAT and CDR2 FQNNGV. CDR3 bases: TGTGCCAGCAGCGCCTACAGGGGTAGCAATCAGCCCCAGCATTTT. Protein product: CASSAYRGSNQPQHF. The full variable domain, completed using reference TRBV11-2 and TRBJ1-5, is EAGVAQSPRYKIIEKRQSVAFWCNPISGHATLYWYQQILGQGPKLLIQFQNNGVVDDSQLPKDRFSAERLKGVDSTLKIQPAKLEDSAVYLCASSAYRGSNQPQHFGDGTRLSIL.

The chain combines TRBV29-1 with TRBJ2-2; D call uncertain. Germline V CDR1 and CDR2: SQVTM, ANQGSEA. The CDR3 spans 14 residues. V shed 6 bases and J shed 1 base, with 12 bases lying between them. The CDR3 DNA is TGCAGCGTCTTATCCCAGGAGAACACCGGGGAGCTGTTTTTT. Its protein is CSVLSQENTGELFF.

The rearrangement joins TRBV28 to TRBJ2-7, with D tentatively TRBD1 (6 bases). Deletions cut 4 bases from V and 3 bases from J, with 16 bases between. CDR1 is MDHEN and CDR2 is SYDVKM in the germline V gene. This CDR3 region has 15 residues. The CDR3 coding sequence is TGTGCCAGCAGTTCCTCCGGGACAAATTTCTACGAGCAGTACTTC. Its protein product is CASSSSGTNFYEQYF.

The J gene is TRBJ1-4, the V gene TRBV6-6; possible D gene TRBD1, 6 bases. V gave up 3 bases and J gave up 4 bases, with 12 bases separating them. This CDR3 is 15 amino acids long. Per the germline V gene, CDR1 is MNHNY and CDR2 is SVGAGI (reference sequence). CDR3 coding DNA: TGTGCCAGCAGTTATGCCCGACAGGATAATGAAAAACTGTTTTTT. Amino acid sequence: CASSYARQDNEKLFF.